The 19 T cell receptor beta chains below all came from one sample that was sequenced in a study of response to subunit inactivated influenza vaccine. TCRdb reanalysed the RT-PCR reads using MiXCR and keeps one entry per CDR3 protein. The table includes some 500,000 distinct CDR3 sequences, more than 15% detected once. Material: CD4+ T cells sorted from PBMCs, obtained about 23 months after vaccination. Receptors originate from a man in his fifties or sixties who received an inactivated influenza vaccine.

This clonotype was seen once. The chain recombines TRBV10-3 with TRBJ2-7, with TRBD2 matching over 11 bases. J was trimmed by 4 bases and V by 10 bases; bases with no gene match: 9. Germline lookup yields CDR1 ENHRY and CDR2 SYGVKD. CDR3 length: 14 amino acids. The DNA for the CDR3 is TGTGCCAGTACTAGCGGGAGAAGTGGGTACGAGCAGTACTTC. This encodes CASTSGRSGYEQYF.

The chain uses TRBV4-2 and TRBJ2-5; 11 bases are a match to TRBD2. Germline V gene lookup returns CDR1 LGHNA and CDR2 YNFKEQ. The CDR3 has 17 amino acids. J gave up 10 bases and V 0 bases, and 13 bases lay outside the gene matches. CDR3 in DNA: TGTGCCAGCAGCCAAGATCCAGGACTAGCGGGTTACGGGGACCAGTACTTC. It yields the protein CASSQDPGLAGYGDQYF.

The V gene is TRBV29-1, the J gene TRBJ2-7, with no clear D. This CDR3 has 13 amino acids. Germline CDR1 reads SQVTM; CDR2 reads ANQGSEA. Trimming pared 7 bases from V and 4 bases from J, leaving 17 bases between. DNA for the CDR3: TGCAGCGCCACGACACGCCCGAATTACGAGCAGTACTTC. It is translated as CSATTRPNYEQYF.

This chain connects TRBV5-1 to TRBJ1-1; the D is unclear. The CDR3 has 14 amino acids. V lost 1 base, J lost 1 base, and 8 bases lay in between. Germline V gene lookup returns CDR1 SGHRS and CDR2 YFSETQ. The CDR3 loop is CASSLSGENTEAFF. The DNA for the CDR3 is TGCGCCAGCAGCTTGTCAGGAGAGAACACTGAAGCTTTCTTT.

The rearrangement joins TRBV2 to TRBJ2-7; D is perhaps TRBD2 (5 bases). CDR1 is SNHLY and CDR2 is FYNNEI in the germline V gene. The V and J ends lost 7 bases and 4 bases respectively, with 11 bases between them. The length of the CDR3 is 12 residues. The CDR3 region has the DNA TGTGCCAGCAACAAGCGGTTATACGAGCAGTACTTC. Its translation is CASNKRLYEQYF.

The chain is built from TRBV24-1 and TRBJ2-3; 9 nucleotides align to TRBD1. J was trimmed by 4 bases and V by 7 bases; bases with no gene match: 8. CDR3 length: 15 residues. In germline, CDR1 is KGHDR, CDR2 SFDVKD. The CDR3 DNA is TGTGCCACCAGCAACCGGGACAGGGTGCCAGATACGCAGTATTTT. Its translation is CATSNRDRVPDTQYF.

The V and J genes are TRBV7-2 and TRBJ2-7; 9 bases line up with TRBD2. In germline, CDR1 is SGHTA, CDR2 FQGNSA. The CDR3 length is 15 residues. V shed 6 bases and J 3 bases; nucleotides not matched to a gene: 9. Here the CDR3 reads CASSFAALAGYEQYF. In DNA, the CDR3 is TGTGCCAGCAGTTTCGCGGCACTAGCGGGCTACGAGCAGTACTTC. Supplemented by reference TRBV7-2 and TRBJ2-7, the full variable domain reads GAGVSQSPSNKVTEKGKDVELRCDPISGHTALYWYRQSLGQGLEFLIYFQGNSAPDKSGLPSDRFSAERTGGSVSTLTIQRTQQEDSAVYLCASSFAALAGYEQYFGPGTRLTVT.

In its sample, this clonotype was seen many times. The chain has TRBV18 and TRBJ2-2; 10 nucleotides line up with TRBD2. The CDR3 runs 18 residues. V was clipped by 3 bases and J by 0 bases; unmatched bases: 7. CDR1 KGHSH and CDR2 LQKENI come from the germline V gene. The chain's CDR3 is CASSPQKLAGTNTGELFF. The CDR3 nucleotides read TGTGCCAGCTCACCGCAAAAACTAGCGGGGACGAACACCGGGGAGCTGTTTTTT.

This clonotype showed up many times. J is TRBJ2-3 and V is TRBV10-3, with D tentatively TRBD1 (7 bases). The V and J ends lost 10 bases and 5 bases respectively, with 10 bases between them. CDR1 and CDR2 (germline): ENHRY, SYGVKD. This CDR3 has 11 amino acids. CDR3: CASQGGDTQYF. In nucleotides, the CDR3 is TGTGCCAGCCAGGGGGGAGATACGCAGTATTTT.

This clonotype came up many times. The chain is built from TRBV27 and TRBJ2-5, with 7 bases that match TRBD2. Germline loops: CDR1 MNHEY, CDR2 SMNVEV (reference sequence). The trim removed 3 bases at V and 5 bases at J, leaving 15 bases unmatched. The CDR3 consists of 17 residues. CDR3 amino acids: CASSFLSSGARHETQYF. CDR3 bases: TGTGCCAGCAGTTTCCTTTCTAGCGGAGCCCGGCACGAGACCCAGTACTTC.

This clonotype was counted at least ten times. The rearrangement links TRBV7-3 to TRBJ2-1, with D possibly called TRBD1 or TRBD2 (7 bases each). In germline, CDR1 is SGHTA, CDR2 FQGTGA. V lost 1 base and J 8 bases, leaving 27 bases between the germline ends. The CDR3 consists of 19 residues. The CDR3 nucleotides are TGTGCCAGCAGCTTAAGAGGGGGCAAGCGGGACTACCCCGCGGATGAGCAGTTCTTC. It translates to CASSLRGGKRDYPADEQFF.

This clonotype was seen many times. One end of the junction does not line up with germline, which may come from a read error. The chain employs TRBV6-2 or TRBV6-3 and TRBJ2-2; 7 bases map to TRBD1. This CDR3 spans 15 amino acids. Germline V gene sequence: CDR1 MNHEY, CDR2 SVGEGT. The CDR3 sequence is CASSYGQANTGELFF. CDR3 DNA: TGCGCCAGCAGCTACGGACAGGCAAACACCGGGGAGCTGTTTTTT.

J is TRBJ2-3 and V is TRBV29-1; D gene uncertain. The CDR3 has 13 amino acids. Trimming took off 7 bases at V and 1 base at J, with 12 bases between the two ends. The germline V gene has CDR1 SQVTM and CDR2 ANQGSEA. The CDR3 DNA reads TGCAGCGGCCTAGGCGCGGGCACAGATACGCAGTATTTT. Translating gives CSGLGAGTDTQYF.

The V call is TRBV29-1, the J call TRBJ1-1; 7 bases match TRBD1. The ends lost 4 bases at V and 1 base at J; junction bases unmatched: 3. Germline CDR1 is SQVTM and CDR2 is ANQGSEA. CDR3 length: 13 residues. The CDR3: CSVVGQANTEAFF. The CDR3 nucleotides read TGCAGCGTTGTTGGACAGGCGAACACTGAAGCTTTCTTT.

This clonotype was picked up a small number of times. This rearrangement joins TRBV5-1 to TRBJ2-6; possibly TRBD2 for D (6 bases). V was pared by 0 bases and J by 3 bases, with 10 bases between. This CDR3 region has 16 residues. Germline CDR1 and CDR2: SGHRS and YFSETQ. The CDR3 here is CASSLAGGRGANVLTF. In DNA, the CDR3 is TGCGCCAGCAGCTTGGCCGGGGGTCGTGGGGCCAACGTCCTGACTTTC.

The gene calls are TRBV20-1 and TRBJ2-3; 7 bases are shared with TRBD1. The CDR3 sequence is 13 residues long. CDR1 and CDR2 (germline): DFQATT, SNEGSKA (reference sequence). Trimming cost V 5 bases and J 3 bases; bases outside gene matches: 5. This CDR3 reads CSADLGQTDTQYF. DNA of the CDR3: TGCAGTGCTGACCTGGGACAGACAGATACGCAGTATTTT.

There are a few counts of this clonotype. CDR3 amino acids: CASSIWTGGSGANVLTF. The DNA of the CDR3 is TGTGCCAGCAGCATATGGACAGGGGGAAGTGGGGCCAACGTCCTGACTTTC. The gene calls are TRBV11-2 and TRBJ2-6; 10 bases map to TRBD1. The V gene's germline CDR1 is SGHAT and CDR2 FQNNGV. The CDR3 extends over 17 amino acids. V trimming: 5 bases; J trimming: 3 bases; junction bases outside the gene matches: 7.

V usage is TRBV5-1 and J usage is TRBJ2-7; 10 positions match TRBD2. This CDR3 is 14 amino acids long. Germline assignment: CDR1 SGHRS and CDR2 YFSETQ. V dropped 7 bases and J dropped 3; count of bases not matched to a gene: 7. The CDR3 spells CASGQREGGYEQYF. In DNA form, the CDR3 reads TGCGCCAGCGGGCAGCGGGAGGGAGGCTACGAGCAGTACTTC.

The chain is built from TRBV9 and TRBJ2-7; 10 bases line up with TRBD1. J lost 2 bases, V lost 4 bases, and 6 bases had no gene match. This CDR3 has 15 amino acids. Per germline, CDR1 SGDLS and CDR2 YYNGEE. The CDR3 protein is CASSRGQGMAYEQYF. The CDR3 DNA sequence: TGTGCCAGCAGCCGGGGACAGGGGATGGCCTACGAGCAGTACTTC.